This TCR beta chain is drawn from a study of blood T cell repertoires in COVID-19. The CDR3 covers 14 residues. Trimming pared 4 bases from V and 4 bases from J, leaving 8 bases between. CDR1 LGHDT and CDR2 YNNKEL come from the germline V gene (reference sequence). Produced via immunoSEQ multiplex PCR; TCRdb's table is partial and in-frame only. Counted here are under 250,000 clones, more than 75% occurring once; the ten biggest clones make up around 13%. Sequenced input: peripheral blood. The V and J genes are TRBV3-1 (or the pseudogene TRBV3-2) and TRBJ2-6, with D tentatively TRBD1 (5 bases). The source is a human donor in a cohort sampled during active COVID-19. DNA of the CDR3: TGTGCCAGCAGCCGTCGGACAGGGGCCAACGTCCTGACTTTC. Encoded protein: CASSRRTGANVLTF.